Shown below are 16 T cell receptor beta chains from a single sample sequenced in a study of cytomegalovirus exposure and HLA in healthy donors. PCR used 60 Vbeta primers and 13 Jbeta primers. The table came from immunoSEQ multiplex PCR; TCRdb's copy has only in-frame clones and leaves some out. The table shows more than 90,000 clones, with approximately 80% occurring only once. Sequencing was carried out using PBMCs. These receptors came from a woman aged 60-75 years in good health and CMV-seronegative.

This clone was counted between two and nine times. The chain combines TRBV9 with TRBJ2-5; D unclear. Deletions cut 0 bases from V and 4 bases from J, with 10 bases between. Looked up from germline, CDR1 is SGDLS and CDR2 is YYNGEE. The CDR3 runs 14 residues. The chain's CDR3 is CASSVGGGSETQYF. The CDR3 coding sequence is TGTGCCAGCAGCGTAGGAGGTGGGTCAGAGACCCAGTACTTC.

The chain combines TRBV30 with TRBJ1-2; 8 bases align to TRBD1. This CDR3 is 12 amino acids long. Germline assignment: CDR1 GTSNPN and CDR2 SVGIG (reference sequence). Trimming at V came to 5 bases and at J to 4 bases, leaving 3 bases not matched to a gene. CDR3 in amino acids: CAWADRGYGYTF. DNA for the CDR3: TGTGCCTGGGCCGACAGGGGCTATGGCTACACCTTC.

This clone showed up just a few times. CDR3 sequence: CASSRTGDTHEAFF. In nucleotides, the CDR3 is TGTGCCAGCTCACGGACAGGCGACACACATGAAGCTTTCTTT. This chain links TRBV18 with TRBJ1-1, with 7 bases fitting TRBD1. Germline lookup yields CDR1 KGHSH and CDR2 LQKENI. This CDR3 has 14 residues. The junction had 9 bases not matched to a gene; V was cut back by 4 bases and J by 7 bases.

The chain combines TRBV28 with TRBJ2-7, with 7 bases identical to TRBD1. The V gene's germline CDR1 is MDHEN and CDR2 SYDVKM. The V and J ends lost 5 bases and 0 bases, in that order; junction bases with no gene match: 7. CDR3 length equals 15 residues. CDR3 nucleotides: TGTGCCAGCAGTGACCCGGACAGGTCCTCCTACGAGCAGTACTTC. Its translation is CASSDPDRSSYEQYF.

The table lists this clone with a few counts. The CDR3 bases are TGTGCCAGCACCAAGCGGGCGTACCAAGAGACCCAGTACTTC. As protein: CASTKRAYQETQYF. The rearrangement joins TRBV13 to TRBJ2-5, with D perhaps matching TRBD2 (6 bases). CDR1 and CDR2 (germline): PRHDT, FYEKMQ (reference sequence). The CDR3 length is 14 residues. V was cut by 7 bases and J by 0 bases, with 12 bases left in between.

This clone appeared a few times. The gene calls are TRBV4-1 and TRBJ2-7, with 12 bases identical to TRBD2. Germline-derived CDR1 and CDR2 are MGHRA and YSYEKL. This CDR3 contains 15 residues. V gave up 1 base and J gave up 5 bases; unmatched junction bases: 3. CDR3 sequence: CASSQVTSGSHEQYF. The DNA for the CDR3 is TGCGCCAGCAGCCAAGTGACTAGCGGGAGCCACGAGCAGTACTTC.

The chain couples TRBV30 to TRBJ2-5, with 9 bases lining up with TRBD1. Germline CDR1 is GTSNPN and CDR2 is SVGIG (reference sequence). The CDR3 spans 13 residues. The trim removed 3 bases at V and 2 bases at J, leaving 1 base unmatched. The CDR3 bases are TGTGCCTGGAGGGACAGGGGACAAGAGACCCAGTACTTC. Amino acid sequence: CAWRDRGQETQYF.

The chain couples TRBV6-1 to TRBJ2-7, with 7 nucleotides matching TRBD2. With V trimmed by 8 bases and J by 4 bases, 8 bases remained unmatched. The germline CDR1 and CDR2 sequences are MNHNS and SASEGT. The CDR3 is 13 amino acids. The DNA for the CDR3 is TGTGCCAGCGTGGGAGGGCCGCCATACGAGCAGTACTTC. Amino acids: CASVGGPPYEQYF.

This clone was found a few times. The chain carries TRBV6-5 and TRBJ2-2, with 9 bases fitting TRBD2. Germline CDR1 is MNHEY and CDR2 is SVGAGI. This CDR3 region has 15 residues. The ends lost 5 bases at V and 2 bases at J; junction bases unmatched: 3. The CDR3 here is CASSPAGGNTGELFF. The CDR3 nucleotides are TGTGCCAGCAGTCCAGCGGGGGGAAACACCGGGGAGCTGTTTTTT.

This sequence joins TRBV29-1 and TRBJ1-2, with D uncertain. This CDR3 comprises 14 residues. Germline assignment: CDR1 SQVTM and CDR2 ANQGSEA. Trimming cost V 2 bases and J 2 bases, with 12 bases left between them. CDR3 in amino acids: CSVESSKSNYGYTF. CDR3 DNA: TGCAGCGTTGAAAGTTCTAAATCCAACTATGGCTACACCTTC.

This clone was seen more than once but under ten times. This sequence joins TRBV4-3 and TRBJ2-1; D unclear. The CDR3 is 14 residues long. Germline V gives CDR1 LGHNA, CDR2 YSLEER. Trimming stripped 3 bases from V and 4 bases from J, with 10 bases between. The CDR3 loop reads CASSQARLYNEQFF. CDR3 bases: TGCGCCAGCAGCCAGGCACGTCTTTACAATGAGCAGTTCTTC.

The chain joins TRBV30 to TRBJ2-1; 13 nucleotides align to TRBD2. CDR1 and CDR2 from the germline V gene are GTSNPN and SVGIG (reference sequence). V shed 7 bases and J 0 bases; nucleotides not matched to a gene: 6. The length of the CDR3 is 16 residues. The CDR3 DNA follows: TGTGCCTCGACTAGCGGGAGGCTCCCCTCCTACAATGAGCAGTTCTTC. It codes for CASTSGRLPSYNEQFF.

V usage is TRBV28 and J usage is TRBJ2-2; possible D gene TRBD2, 7 bases. V was clipped by 3 bases and J by 4 bases, with 12 bases between them. Germline CDR1 MDHEN, CDR2 SYDVKM. The CDR3 has 15 amino acids. CDR3 in amino acids: CASSFGGALTGELFF. The CDR3 DNA reads as TGTGCCAGCAGTTTTGGGGGGGCTCTCACCGGGGAGCTGTTTTTT.

This chain links TRBV5-6 with TRBJ2-3; D remains ambiguous. The germline CDR1 and CDR2 sequences are SGHDT and YYEEEE. The V end lost 0 bases, the J end lost 6 bases, and 5 bases lay between the germline ends. There are 12 residues in the CDR3. This CDR3 is CASSLDGDTQYF. The CDR3 DNA sequence: TGTGCCAGCAGCTTGGACGGTGATACGCAGTATTTT.

The gene calls are TRBV2 and TRBJ2-1; TRBD1 matches at 7 bases. CDR3 length: 19 residues. J gave up 0 bases and V 6 bases, and 17 bases lay outside the gene matches. Germline CDR1 SNHLY, CDR2 FYNNEI. CDR3 in amino acids: CASRPTGTDDISSYNEQFF. DNA for the CDR3: TGTGCCAGCAGGCCAACCGGGACAGATGATATCAGCTCCTACAATGAGCAGTTCTTC. The complete variable domain, with remaining parts taken from reference TRBV2 and TRBJ2-1, reads EPEVTQTPSHQVTQMGQEVILRCVPISNHLYFYWYRQILGQKVEFLVSFYNNEISEKSEIFDDQFSVERPDGSNFTLKIRSTKLEDSAMYFCASRPTGTDDISSYNEQFFGPGTRLTVL.

This clone was counted only a few times. The V call is TRBV5-1, the J call TRBJ1-2, with D perhaps TRBD1 (5 bases). CDR1 SGHRS and CDR2 YFSETQ come from the germline V gene. V shed 0 bases and J shed 8 bases, with 14 bases lying between them. The CDR3 is made up of 14 amino acids. Here the CDR3 DNA reads TGCGCCAGCAGCTTGGTCCCCAGGGATGGCGGCTACACCTTC. Its translation: CASSLVPRDGGYTF.